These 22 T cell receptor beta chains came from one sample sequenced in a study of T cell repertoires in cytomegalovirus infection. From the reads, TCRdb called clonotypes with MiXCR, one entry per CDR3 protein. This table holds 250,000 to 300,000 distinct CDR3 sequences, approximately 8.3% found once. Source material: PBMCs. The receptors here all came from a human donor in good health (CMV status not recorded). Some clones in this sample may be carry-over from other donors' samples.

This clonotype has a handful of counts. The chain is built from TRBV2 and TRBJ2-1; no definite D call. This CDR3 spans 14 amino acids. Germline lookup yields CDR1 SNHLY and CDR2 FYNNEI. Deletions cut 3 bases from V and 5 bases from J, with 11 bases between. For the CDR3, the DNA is TGTGCCAGCAGTGACTTGTTGGGTCACAATGAGCAGTTCTTC. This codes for CASSDLLGHNEQFF.

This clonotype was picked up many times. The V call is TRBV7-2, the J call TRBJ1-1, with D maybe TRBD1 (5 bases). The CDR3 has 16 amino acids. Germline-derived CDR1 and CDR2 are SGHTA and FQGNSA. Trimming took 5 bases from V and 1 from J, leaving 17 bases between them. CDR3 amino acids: CASSPRPSGGNTEAFF. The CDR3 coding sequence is TGTGCCAGCAGCCCGAGACCCTCCGGGGGGAACACTGAAGCTTTCTTT.

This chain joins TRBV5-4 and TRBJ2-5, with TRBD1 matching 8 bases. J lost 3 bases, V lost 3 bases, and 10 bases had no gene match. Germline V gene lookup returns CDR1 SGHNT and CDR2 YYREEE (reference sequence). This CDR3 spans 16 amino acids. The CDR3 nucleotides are TGTGCCAGCAGCTCGGCCTTTGGACAGGGTGAAGAGACCCAGTACTTC. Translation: CASSSAFGQGEETQYF.

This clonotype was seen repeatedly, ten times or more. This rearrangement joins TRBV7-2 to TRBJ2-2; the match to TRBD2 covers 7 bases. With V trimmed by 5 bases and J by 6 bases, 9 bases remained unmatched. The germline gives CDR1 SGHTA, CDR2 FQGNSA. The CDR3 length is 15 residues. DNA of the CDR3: TGTGCCAGCAGCCCAGGACTAGTTGAGGCCGGGGAGCTGTTTTTT. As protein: CASSPGLVEAGELFF.

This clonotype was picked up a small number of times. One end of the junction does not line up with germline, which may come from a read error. In DNA form, the CDR3 reads TGCAGTGCCTTGGACAGGGGCAAACAGCCCCAGCATTTT. Protein sequence: CSALDRGKQPQHF. V usage is TRBV20-1 and J usage is TRBJ1-5, with 9 nucleotides matching TRBD1. CDR3 length equals 13 residues. Per the germline V gene, CDR1 is DFQATT and CDR2 is SNEGSKA (reference sequence).

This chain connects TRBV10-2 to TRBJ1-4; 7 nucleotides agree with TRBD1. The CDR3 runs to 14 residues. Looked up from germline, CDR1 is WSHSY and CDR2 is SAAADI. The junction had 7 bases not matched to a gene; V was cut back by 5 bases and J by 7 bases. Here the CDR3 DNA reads TGCGCCAGCAGTTTAACAGGGGAAATTGAAAAACTGTTTTTT. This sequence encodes CASSLTGEIEKLFF.

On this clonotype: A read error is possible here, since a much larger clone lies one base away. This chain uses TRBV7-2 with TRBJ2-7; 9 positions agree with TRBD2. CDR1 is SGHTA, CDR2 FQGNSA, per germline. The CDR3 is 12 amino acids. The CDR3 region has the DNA TGTGCCAGCGGCTTAGCGGGGGTCGAGCAGTACTTC. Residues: CASGLAGVEQYF.

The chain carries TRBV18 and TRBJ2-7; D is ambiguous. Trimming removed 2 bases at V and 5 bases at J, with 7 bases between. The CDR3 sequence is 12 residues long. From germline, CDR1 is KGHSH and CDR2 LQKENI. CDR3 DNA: TGTGCCAGCTCACCAAGCTTAAACGAGCAGTACTTC. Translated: CASSPSLNEQYF.

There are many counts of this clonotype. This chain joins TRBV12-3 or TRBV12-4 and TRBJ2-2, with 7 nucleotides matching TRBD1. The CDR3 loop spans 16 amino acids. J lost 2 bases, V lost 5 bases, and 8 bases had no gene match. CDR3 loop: CASSAYRGGNTGELFF. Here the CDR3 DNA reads TGTGCCAGCAGTGCGTACAGGGGTGGTAACACCGGGGAGCTGTTTTTT.

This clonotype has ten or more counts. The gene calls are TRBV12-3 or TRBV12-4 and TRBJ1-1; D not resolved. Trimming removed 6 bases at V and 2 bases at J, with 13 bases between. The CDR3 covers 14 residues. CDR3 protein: CASSPARENTEAFF. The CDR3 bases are TGTGCCAGCAGCCCCGCAAGGGAAAACACTGAAGCTTTCTTT.

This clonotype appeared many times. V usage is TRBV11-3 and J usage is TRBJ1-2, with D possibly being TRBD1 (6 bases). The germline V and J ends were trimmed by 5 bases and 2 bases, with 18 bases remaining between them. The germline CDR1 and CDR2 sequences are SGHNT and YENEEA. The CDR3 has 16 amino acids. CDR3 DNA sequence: TGTGCCAGCAGCCCTGTACAGGGAGCGGGAAACTATGGCTACACCTTC. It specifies CASSPVQGAGNYGYTF.

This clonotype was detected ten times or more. The CDR3 coding sequence is TGTGCCAGCAGTTACGGGACAGGGGTCGAGCAGTACTTC. Its protein is CASSYGTGVEQYF. The rearrangement joins TRBV6-6 to TRBJ2-7; 10 bases map to TRBD1. The V and J ends lost 2 bases and 6 bases, in that order; junction bases with no gene match: 1. The CDR3 is 13 residues long. Germline CDR1 reads MNHNY; CDR2 reads SVGAGI (reference sequence).

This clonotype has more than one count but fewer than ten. CDR3 nucleotide sequence: TGTGCCAGCAGTGAGGGCAGGGCAGGCAATCAGCCCCAGCATTTT. It translates to CASSEGRAGNQPQHF. The rearrangement joins TRBV2 to TRBJ1-5; a possible D gene is TRBD1 (5 bases). The CDR3 length is 15 residues. The V gene lost 3 bases and the J gene lost 2 bases, with 11 bases spanning the gap. Germline lookup yields CDR1 SNHLY and CDR2 FYNNEI.

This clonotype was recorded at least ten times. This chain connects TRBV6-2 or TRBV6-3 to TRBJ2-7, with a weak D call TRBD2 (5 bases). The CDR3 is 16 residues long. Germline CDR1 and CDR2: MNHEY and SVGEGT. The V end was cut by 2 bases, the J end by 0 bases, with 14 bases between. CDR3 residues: CASSYTLGGPSYEQYF. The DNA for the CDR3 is TGTGCCAGCAGTTACACCTTGGGCGGGCCCTCCTACGAGCAGTACTTC.

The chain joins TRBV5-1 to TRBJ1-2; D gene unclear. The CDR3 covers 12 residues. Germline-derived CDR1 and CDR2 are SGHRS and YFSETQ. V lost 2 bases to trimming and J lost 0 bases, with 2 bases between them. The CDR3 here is CASSLPNYGYTF. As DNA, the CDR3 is TGCGCCAGCAGCTTACCTAACTATGGCTACACCTTC.

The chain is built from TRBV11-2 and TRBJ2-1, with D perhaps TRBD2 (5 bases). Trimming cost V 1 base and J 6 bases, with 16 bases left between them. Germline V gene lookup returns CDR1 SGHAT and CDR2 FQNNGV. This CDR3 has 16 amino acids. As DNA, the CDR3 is TGTGCCAGCAGCTTAGTAAGCGAGGGCCGAGGCAATGAGCAGTTCTTC. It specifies CASSLVSEGRGNEQFF.

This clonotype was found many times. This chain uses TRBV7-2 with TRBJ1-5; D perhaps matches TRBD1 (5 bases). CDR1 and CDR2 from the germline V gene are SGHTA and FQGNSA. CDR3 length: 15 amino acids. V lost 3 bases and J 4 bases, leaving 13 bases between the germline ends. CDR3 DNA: TGTGCCAGCAGCTTTAGGGGCGGCGAAAATCAGCCCCAGCATTTT. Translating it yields CASSFRGGENQPQHF.

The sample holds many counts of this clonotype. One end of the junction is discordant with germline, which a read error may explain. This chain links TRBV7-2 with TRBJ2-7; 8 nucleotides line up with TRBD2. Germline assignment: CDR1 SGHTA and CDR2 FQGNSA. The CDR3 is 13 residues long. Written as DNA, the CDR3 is TGTGCCAGCAGCTTAGATCGAGCGGGAGTCATGGGCTTC. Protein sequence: CASSLDRAGVMGF.

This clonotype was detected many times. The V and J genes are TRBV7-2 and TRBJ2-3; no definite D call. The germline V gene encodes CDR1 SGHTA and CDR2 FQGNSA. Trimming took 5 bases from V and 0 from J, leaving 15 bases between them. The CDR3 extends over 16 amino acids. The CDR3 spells CASSRRTVSSTDTQYF. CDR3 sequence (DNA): TGTGCCAGCAGCCGACGGACGGTGTCTAGCACAGATACGCAGTATTTT. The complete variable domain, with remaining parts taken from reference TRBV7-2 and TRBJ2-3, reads GAGVSQSPSNKVTEKGKDVELRCDPISGHTALYWYRQSLGQGLEFLIYFQGNSAPDKSGLPSDRFSAERTGGSVSTLTIQRTQQEDSAVYLCASSRRTVSSTDTQYFGPGTRLTVL.

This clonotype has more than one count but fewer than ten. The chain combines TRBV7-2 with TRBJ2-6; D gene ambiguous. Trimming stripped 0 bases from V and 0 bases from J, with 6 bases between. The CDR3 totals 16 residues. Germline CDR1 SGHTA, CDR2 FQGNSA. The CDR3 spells CASSLARASGANVLTF. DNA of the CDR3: TGTGCCAGCAGCTTAGCTCGCGCCTCTGGGGCCAACGTCCTGACTTTC.

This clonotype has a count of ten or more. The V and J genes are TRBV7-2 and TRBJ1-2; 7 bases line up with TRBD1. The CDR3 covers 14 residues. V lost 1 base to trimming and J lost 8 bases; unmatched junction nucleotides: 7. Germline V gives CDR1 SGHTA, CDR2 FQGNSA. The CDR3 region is CASSLGGVTGGYTF. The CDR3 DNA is TGTGCCAGCAGCTTAGGAGGGGTGACAGGGGGCTACACCTTC.

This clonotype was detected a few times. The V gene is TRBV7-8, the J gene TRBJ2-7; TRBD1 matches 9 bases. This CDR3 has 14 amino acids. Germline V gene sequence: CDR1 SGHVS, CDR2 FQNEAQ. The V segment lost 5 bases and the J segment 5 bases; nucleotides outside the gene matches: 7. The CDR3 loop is CASSNYRGRDEQYF. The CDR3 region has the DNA TGTGCCAGCAGCAACTACAGGGGGCGCGACGAGCAGTACTTC.